The entry below describes one T cell receptor beta chain. The V segment lost 4 bases and the J segment 1 base; nucleotides outside the gene matches: 11. The CDR3 has 17 amino acids. Germline assignment: CDR1 SGHTA and CDR2 FQGTGA. These data are taken from a study of response to subunit inactivated influenza vaccine. TCRdb analysed the RT-PCR reads with MiXCR anew, one entry per CDR3 protein. Altogether about 540,000 distinct CDR3 sequences are present, roughly 25% being singletons, with the ten largest covering 2.8%. The same specimen was also included in a second study, on T cells expressing NK-cell markers. That study reports: UMI-tagged 5'RACE template switching yielded the TCR beta cDNA. Cells sorted as CD3+CD56+NKG2C+, CD3+CD56+NKG2C- and CD3+CD56-NKG2C+ T cells supplied the TCR beta repertoires. Sorting was limited to alpha-beta TCR-expressing T cells with an anti-gamma-delta TCR antibody in several experiments. NKG2C+ dominant clonotypes from over five donors made up roughly 1.0-8% of CD8+ T cells.

Sequences were derived from CD4+ T cells sorted from PBMCs, sampled 11 to 12 days after vaccination. This sequence joins TRBV7-3 and TRBJ2-3, with TRBD2 matching over 7 bases. The TCR sequence derives from a man aged 50 to 59 who received an inactivated influenza vaccine. The CDR3 DNA reads TGTGCCAGCAGCTCCCATTTGGCGGGGGACCGCACAGATACGCAGTATTTT. Translating gives CASSSHLAGDRTDTQYF. Based on the CDR3 plus reference TRBV7-3 and TRBJ2-3, the full variable domain is GAGVSQTPSNKVTEKGKYVELRCDPISGHTALYWYRQSLGQGPEFLIYFQGTGAADDSGLPNDRFFAVRPEGSVSTLKIQRTERGDSAVYLCASSSHLAGDRTDTQYFGPGTRLTVL.